Presented here are 12 T cell receptor beta chains from one specimen sequenced in a study of blood T cells in healthy people across ages. The second PCR ran about 7 to 12 cycles with a sample-barcoded 5' primer and J-beta primers. TCRdb used MiXCR to reprocess the 5' RACE reads, holding one entry per CDR3 protein. This sample has approximately 880,000 distinct CDR3 sequences, with about 44% found just once. The sample was blood. The receptors derive from a young man in good health.

This clonotype was seen repeatedly, ten times or more. The chain couples TRBV4-1 to TRBJ2-3; 9 bases map to TRBD2. The germline gives CDR1 MGHRA, CDR2 YSYEKL. The CDR3 runs 18 residues. V dropped 0 bases and J dropped 5; count of bases not matched to a gene: 12. Here the CDR3 reads CASSQEFLGLAGKDTQYF. The CDR3 bases are TGCGCCAGCAGCCAAGAGTTCCTGGGACTAGCAGGGAAAGATACGCAGTATTTT.

The J gene is TRBJ2-3, the V gene TRBV9; TRBD2 matches at 10 bases. Germline V gives CDR1 SGDLS, CDR2 YYNGEE. The CDR3 totals 18 residues. Germline trimming cut 0 bases from V and 2 bases from J; bases unmatched to any gene: 9. The CDR3 loop is CASSVATASGGFTDTQYF. The CDR3 DNA sequence: TGTGCCAGCAGCGTAGCCACGGCTAGCGGGGGATTCACAGATACGCAGTATTTT.

This clonotype has more than one count but fewer than ten. V is TRBV20-1 and J is TRBJ2-1, with D perhaps matching TRBD1 (5 bases). Deletions cut 0 bases from V and 1 base from J, with 13 bases between. The germline gives CDR1 DFQATT, CDR2 SNEGSKA (reference sequence). This CDR3 has 16 amino acids. The CDR3, as DNA: TGCAGTGCTAGAGATGATGGGGCCCCTTCCTACAATGAGCAGTTCTTC. Protein product: CSARDDGAPSYNEQFF.

There are a few counts of this clonotype. J is TRBJ1-5 and V is TRBV6-5; perhaps TRBD1 as D (5 bases). In germline, CDR1 is MNHEY, CDR2 SVGAGI. The CDR3 consists of 13 residues. V shed 6 bases and J shed 7 bases, with 13 bases lying between them. The CDR3 loop is CASSRNGGQPQHF. CDR3 nucleotide sequence: TGTGCCAGCAGCCGAAACGGGGGGCAGCCCCAGCATTTT.

This chain uses TRBV6-2 or TRBV6-3 with TRBJ2-2; the match to TRBD2 covers 11 bases. This CDR3 comprises 16 residues. V lost 6 bases, J lost 1 base, and 4 bases stayed unmatched. CDR1 is MNHEY and CDR2 is SVGEGT in the germline V gene. DNA of the CDR3: TGTGCCAGCAGGACCGGACTAGCGGGGAACACCGGGGAGCTGTTTTTT. It is translated as CASRTGLAGNTGELFF.

The chain carries TRBV6-2 or TRBV6-3 and TRBJ2-1; 9 bases map to TRBD2. This CDR3 is 13 amino acids long. J lost 9 bases, V lost 4 bases, and 4 bases had no gene match. Germline-derived CDR1 and CDR2 are MNHEY and SVGEGT. CDR3 residues: CASSLLSGGEQFF. As DNA, the CDR3 is TGTGCCAGCAGTTTACTTAGCGGGGGTGAGCAGTTCTTC.

Of note for this clonotype: A much larger clone lies one base from this, so it may be a read error. The CDR3 here is CASSDGTGGNEQYF. CDR3 coding DNA: TGTGCCAGCAGTGACGGGACAGGGGGCAATGAGCAGTACTTC. The chain links TRBV6-4 to TRBJ2-5; 12 positions agree with TRBD1. V gave up 2 bases and J gave up 11 bases; unmatched junction bases: 6. Germline V gene data show CDR1 as MRHNA and CDR2 as SNTAGT. The CDR3 has 14 amino acids.

J is TRBJ2-5 and V is TRBV7-9, with D uncertain. CDR1 SEHNR and CDR2 FQNEAQ come from the germline V gene (reference sequence). Trimming removed 4 bases from V and 1 base from J, with 25 bases in between. The CDR3 is 19 residues long. The CDR3 is CASSSQPLGGDGIQETQYF. CDR3 sequence (DNA): TGTGCCAGCAGCTCCCAGCCGTTAGGTGGGGATGGGATCCAAGAGACCCAGTACTTC. The complete variable domain, with remaining parts taken from reference TRBV7-9 and TRBJ2-5, reads DTGVSQNPRHKITKRGQNVTFRCDPISEHNRLYWYRQTLGQGPEFLTYFQNEAQLEKSRLLSDRFSAERPKGSFSTLEIQRTEQGDSAMYLCASSSQPLGGDGIQETQYFGPGTRLLVL.

The chain has TRBV20-1 and TRBJ2-7; 11 nucleotides agree with TRBD1. The CDR3 has 14 amino acids. J gave up 3 bases and V 6 bases, and 7 bases lay outside the gene matches. Per the germline V gene, CDR1 is DFQATT and CDR2 is SNEGSKA (reference sequence). This CDR3 reads CSARTGTGGYEQYF. In DNA form, the CDR3 reads TGCAGTGCCCGAACCGGGACAGGGGGCTACGAGCAGTACTTC.

The rearrangement joins TRBV6-6 to TRBJ2-3; D is possibly TRBD2 (6 bases). Germline V gene data show CDR1 as MNHNY and CDR2 as SVGAGI (reference sequence). V was cut by 4 bases and J by 6 bases, with 14 bases left in between. This CDR3 has 14 residues. The CDR3 coding sequence is TGTGCCAGCAGTTCCGGGACTGCCCCCGATACGCAGTATTTT. Translated: CASSSGTAPDTQYF.

The chain has TRBV5-1 and TRBJ2-5; 8 bases are a match to TRBD1. The J call may be mistaken, given a closer DNA end match to TRBJ2-7. The CDR3 spans 14 residues. Germline V gene sequence: CDR1 SGHRS, CDR2 YFSETQ. The DNA for the CDR3 is TGCGCCAGCAGCACCGGGACAGGTCATTACGAGCAGTACTTC. Protein product: CASSTGTGHYEQYF.

The rearrangement joins TRBV4-1 to TRBJ2-7; 9 bases fit TRBD1. The V segment lost 5 bases and the J segment 5 bases; nucleotides outside the gene matches: 10. This CDR3 is built from 15 residues. Germline V gives CDR1 MGHRA, CDR2 YSYEKL. The CDR3 DNA is TGCGCCAGCAGCTCCTGGACAGGGGCCCCTGACGAGCAGTACTTC. It encodes CASSSWTGAPDEQYF.